This T cell receptor (beta chain) appears in the sequencing data of a study of T cell clones after liver transplantation. Study-level background: Pre-transplant mixed lymphocyte reactions yielded third-party-reactive TCRbeta sequences as comparators for graft-donor-reactive sequences.

This clone has only a few counts. Antigen unknown. Other DNA sequences in this specimen translate into the identical CDR3. Here immunoSEQ multiplex PCR was the method, and the copy in TCRdb shows in-frame clones only, minus some. The table shows about 47,000 clones, with about 86% occurring only once. General observations from the study: Post-transplant, graft-donor-reactive CD4 TCRbeta sequences in blood dropped significantly in 5 of 8 subjects.

The sequence was obtained from a human patient who received a liver transplant. Some T cells may originate from the graft donor. The sequenced sample was CD8+ T cells from blood, obtained 12 months after liver transplant.

CDR3 in DNA: TGTGCCAGCAGCACAGGGAACACTGAAGCTTTCTTT. Translation gives CASSTGNTEAFF. The gene calls are TRBV27 and TRBJ1-1; TRBD1 is a possible D gene (5 bases). The V end was cut by 6 bases, the J end by 1 base, with 6 bases between. From germline, CDR1 is MNHEY and CDR2 SMNVEV (reference sequence). This CDR3 contains 12 residues.